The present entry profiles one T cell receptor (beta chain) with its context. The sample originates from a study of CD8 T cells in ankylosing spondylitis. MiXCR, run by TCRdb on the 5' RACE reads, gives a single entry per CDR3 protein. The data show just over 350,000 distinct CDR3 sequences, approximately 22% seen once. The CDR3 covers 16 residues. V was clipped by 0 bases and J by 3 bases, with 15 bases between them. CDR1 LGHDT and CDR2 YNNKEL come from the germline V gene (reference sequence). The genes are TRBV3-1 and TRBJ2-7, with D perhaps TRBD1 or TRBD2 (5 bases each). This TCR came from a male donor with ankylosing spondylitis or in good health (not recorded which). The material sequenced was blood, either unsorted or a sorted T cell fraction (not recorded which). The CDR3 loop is CASSQDLTGLRYEQYF. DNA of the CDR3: TGTGCCAGCAGCCAAGATCTCACAGGACTTCGCTACGAGCAGTACTTC.